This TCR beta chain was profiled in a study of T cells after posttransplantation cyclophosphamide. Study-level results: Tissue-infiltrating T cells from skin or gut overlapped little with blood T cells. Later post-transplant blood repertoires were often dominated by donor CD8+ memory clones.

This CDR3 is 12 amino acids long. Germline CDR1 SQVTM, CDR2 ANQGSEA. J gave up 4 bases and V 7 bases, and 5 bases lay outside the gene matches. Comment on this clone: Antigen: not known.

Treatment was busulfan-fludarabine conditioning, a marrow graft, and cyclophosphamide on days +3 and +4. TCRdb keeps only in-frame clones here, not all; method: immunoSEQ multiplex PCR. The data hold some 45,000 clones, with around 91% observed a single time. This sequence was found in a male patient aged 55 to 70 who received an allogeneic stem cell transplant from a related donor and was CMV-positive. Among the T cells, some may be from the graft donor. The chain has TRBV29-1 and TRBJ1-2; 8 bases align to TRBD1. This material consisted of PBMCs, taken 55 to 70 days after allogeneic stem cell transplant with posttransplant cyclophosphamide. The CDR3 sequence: CSAQGAGYGYTF. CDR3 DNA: TGCAGCGCTCAGGGGGCGGGCTATGGCTACACCTTC.